This T cell receptor (beta chain) was found in a study of tumor-infiltrating lymphocytes in oesophageal squamous cell carcinoma. From the PCR reads, TCRdb called clonotypes with MiXCR, one entry per CDR3 protein. The sample includes about 12,000 distinct CDR3 sequences, around 59% of them seen just once. V lost 3 bases to trimming and J lost 7 bases; unmatched junction nucleotides: 10. The CDR3 has 16 residues. Germline values: CDR1 KGHDR, CDR2 SFDVKD. This TCR was recovered from a female donor with esophageal squamous cell carcinoma. The chain is built from TRBV24-1 and TRBJ2-1, with 8 bases matching TRBD2. Sequenced input: esophageal tumor tissue. The chain's CDR3 is CATSDPQGLERNEQFF. The CDR3 DNA reads TGTGCCACCAGTGATCCGCAGGGACTAGAACGGAATGAGCAGTTCTTC.